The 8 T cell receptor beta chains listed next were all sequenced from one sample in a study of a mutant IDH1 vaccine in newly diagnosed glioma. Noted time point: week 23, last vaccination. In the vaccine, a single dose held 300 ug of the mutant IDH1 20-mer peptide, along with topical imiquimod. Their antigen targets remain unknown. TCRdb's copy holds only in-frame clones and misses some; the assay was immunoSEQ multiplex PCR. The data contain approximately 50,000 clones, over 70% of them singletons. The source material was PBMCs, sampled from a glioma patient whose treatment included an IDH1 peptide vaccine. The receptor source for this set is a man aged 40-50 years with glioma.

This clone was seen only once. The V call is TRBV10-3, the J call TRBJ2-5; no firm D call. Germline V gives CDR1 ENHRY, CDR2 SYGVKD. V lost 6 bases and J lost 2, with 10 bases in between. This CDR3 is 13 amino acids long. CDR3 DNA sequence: TGTGCCATCAGGAAGCCGATACAAGAGACCCAGTACTTC. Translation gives CAIRKPIQETQYF.

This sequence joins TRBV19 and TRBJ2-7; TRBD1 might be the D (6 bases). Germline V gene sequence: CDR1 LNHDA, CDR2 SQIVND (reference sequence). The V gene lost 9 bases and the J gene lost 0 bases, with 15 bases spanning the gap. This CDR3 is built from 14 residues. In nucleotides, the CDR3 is TGTGCCAGCAAAACGGGACATGCCTCCTACGAGCAGTACTTC. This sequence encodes CASKTGHASYEQYF.

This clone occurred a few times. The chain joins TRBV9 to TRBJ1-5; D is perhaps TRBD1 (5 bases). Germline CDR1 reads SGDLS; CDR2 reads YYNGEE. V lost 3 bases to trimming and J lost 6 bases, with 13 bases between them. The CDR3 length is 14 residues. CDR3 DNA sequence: TGTGCCAGCAGCGGGGGTTTAGGGGTTCAGCCCCAGCATTTT. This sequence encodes CASSGGLGVQPQHF.

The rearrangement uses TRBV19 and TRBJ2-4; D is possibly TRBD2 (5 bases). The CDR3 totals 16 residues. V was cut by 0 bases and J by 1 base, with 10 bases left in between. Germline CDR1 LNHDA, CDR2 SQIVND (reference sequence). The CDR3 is CASSIDREGAKNIQYF. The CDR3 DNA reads TGTGCCAGTAGTATAGACCGGGAAGGGGCCAAAAACATTCAGTACTTC.

The CDR3 DNA follows: TGTGCCAGCAGGGGACTAGCGGGACGGAGCACCGGGGAGCTGTTTTTT. The encoded protein is CASRGLAGRSTGELFF. The chain links TRBV2 to TRBJ2-2; TRBD2 aligns across 13 bases. CDR1 is SNHLY, CDR2 FYNNEI, per germline. J lost 4 bases, V lost 6 bases, and 5 bases had no gene match. The CDR3 length is 16 residues. Complete variable domain (other parts from reference TRBV2 and TRBJ2-2): EPEVTQTPSHQVTQMGQEVILRCVPISNHLYFYWYRQILGQKVEFLVSFYNNEISEKSEIFDDQFSVERPDGSNFTLKIRSTKLEDSAMYFCASRGLAGRSTGELFFGEGSRLTVL.

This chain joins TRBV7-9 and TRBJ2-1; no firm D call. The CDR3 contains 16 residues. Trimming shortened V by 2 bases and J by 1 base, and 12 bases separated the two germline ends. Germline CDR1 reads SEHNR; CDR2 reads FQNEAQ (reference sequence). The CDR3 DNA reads TGTGCCAGCAGCTTATCGGGCCGACTGTCCTACAATGAGCAGTTCTTC. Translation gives CASSLSGRLSYNEQFF.

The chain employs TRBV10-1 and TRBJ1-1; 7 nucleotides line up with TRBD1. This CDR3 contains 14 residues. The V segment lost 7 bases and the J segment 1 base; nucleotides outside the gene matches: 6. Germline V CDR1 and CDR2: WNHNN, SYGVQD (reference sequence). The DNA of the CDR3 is TGCGCCAGCATTTCGACAGGGCCGAACACTGAAGCTTTCTTT. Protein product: CASISTGPNTEAFF.

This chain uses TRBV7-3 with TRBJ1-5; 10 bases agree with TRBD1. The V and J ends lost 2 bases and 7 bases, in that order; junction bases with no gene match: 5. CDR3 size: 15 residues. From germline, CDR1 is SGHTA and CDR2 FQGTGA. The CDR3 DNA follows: TGTGCCAGCAGCTTATATCCGGGACAGGGGCAGCCCCAGCATTTT. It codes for CASSLYPGQGQPQHF.